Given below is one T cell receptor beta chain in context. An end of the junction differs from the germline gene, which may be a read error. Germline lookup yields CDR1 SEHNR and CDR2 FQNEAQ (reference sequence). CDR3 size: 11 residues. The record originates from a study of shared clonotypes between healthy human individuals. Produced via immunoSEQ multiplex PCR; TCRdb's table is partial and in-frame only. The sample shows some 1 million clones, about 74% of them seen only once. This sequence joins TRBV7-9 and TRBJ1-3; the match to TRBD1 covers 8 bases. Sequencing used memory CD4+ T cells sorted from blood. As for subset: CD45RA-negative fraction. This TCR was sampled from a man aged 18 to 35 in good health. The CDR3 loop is CASSHVSGTGF. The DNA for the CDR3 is TGTGCCAGCAGCCACGTCTCCGGGACAGGATTT.